This T cell receptor (beta chain) stems from a study of T cells after yellow fever vaccination. Notes on the study in general: Contaminating bulk clonotypes could be abundant in FACS-sorted repertoires. Detected again after the booster were most primary-vaccination clones, at nearly 97% CD4 and 88% CD8.

5'RACE template switching added a universal primer site and UMIs to TCR cDNA. MiXCR was run by TCRdb on the 5' RACE reads, yielding one entry per CDR3 protein. The repertoire holds 80,000 to 100,000 distinct CDR3 sequences, with about 8.8% as singletons. Trimming took 0 bases from V and 2 from J, leaving 13 bases between them. The CDR3 totals 15 residues. CDR1 and CDR2 from the germline V gene are DFQATT and SNEGSKA (reference sequence). This clonotype originated in a man between 18 and 29 years old who received the YFV17D yellow fever vaccine. This chain joins TRBV20-1 and TRBJ1-2, with TRBD1 as a possible D gene (5 bases). The sequencing used CD8+ T cells not binding an NS4B(214-222) dextramer, sorted from PBMCs, collected around 14 days after the first yellow fever vaccination. This CDR3 reads CSARDTKGRNYGYTF. As DNA, the CDR3 is TGCAGTGCTAGAGACACAAAGGGGAGGAACTATGGCTACACCTTC.